A single sample is the source of the 20 T cell receptor beta chains below, sequenced in a study of draining lymph node invasion in breast cancer. TCRdb re-called the bulk RNA-seq reads with MiXCR, one entry per CDR3 protein. The sample contains some 2,500 distinct CDR3 sequences, around 60% of which appear only once. Cells sorted as CD4+ CD45RA- CD25high were taken as memory regulatory T cells. The sample comprised sorted memory Tregs from a lymph node. These receptor sequences come from a female donor with luminal breast cancer.

This chain uses TRBV11-2 with TRBJ1-1, with D unclear. Germline values: CDR1 SGHAT, CDR2 FQNNGV. The CDR3 runs 13 residues. V gave up 2 bases and J gave up 7 bases, with 11 bases separating them. In DNA form, the CDR3 reads TGTGCCAGCAGCTTAAGTTATGGGGATGAAGCTTTCTTT. This gives the protein CASSLSYGDEAFF. The variable domain in full, with the rest retrieved from reference TRBV11-2 and TRBJ1-1, is EAGVAQSPRYKIIEKRQSVAFWCNPISGHATLYWYQQILGQGPKLLIQFQNNGVVDDSQLPKDRFSAERLKGVDSTLKIQPAKLEDSAVYLCASSLSYGDEAFFGQGTRLTVV.

This clonotype was seen more than once but under ten times. The chain has TRBV2 and TRBJ1-1; D call uncertain. In germline, CDR1 is SNHLY, CDR2 FYNNEI. V gave up 7 bases and J gave up 0 bases, with 12 bases separating them. This CDR3 contains 14 residues. The CDR3 DNA reads as TGTGCCAGCATGCCCGGAACGGTGAACACTGAAGCTTTCTTT. Translation gives CASMPGTVNTEAFF.

This rearrangement joins TRBV20-1 to TRBJ2-3; the D is unclear. Germline V gives CDR1 DFQATT, CDR2 SNEGSKA (reference sequence). The CDR3 has 15 residues. With 3 bases removed from V and 0 bases from J, the gap between germline ends came to 13 bases. The CDR3 DNA reads as TGCAGTGCTAGTGATCCAGACTTAAGCACAGATACGCAGTATTTT. This gives the protein CSASDPDLSTDTQYF.

The sample holds a few counts of this clonotype. The V gene is TRBV20-1, the J gene TRBJ2-3, with TRBD2 as a possible D gene (6 bases). Trimming cost V 0 bases and J 4 bases, with 14 bases left between them. The germline V gene has CDR1 DFQATT and CDR2 SNEGSKA (reference sequence). The CDR3 loop spans 15 amino acids. This CDR3 reads CSARDGAGWADTQYF. CDR3 bases: TGCAGTGCTAGAGACGGGGCGGGGTGGGCAGATACGCAGTATTTT.

This chain joins TRBV7-2 and TRBJ2-2; possible D gene TRBD1, 6 bases. V lost 6 bases and J 7 bases, leaving 12 bases between the germline ends. The CDR3 length is 13 residues. Germline assignment: CDR1 SGHTA and CDR2 FQGNSA. The CDR3 region is CASSLGQIGELFF. The DNA of the CDR3 is TGTGCCAGCAGTCTTGGACAGATCGGGGAGCTGTTTTTT.

This sequence joins TRBV19 and TRBJ1-2; a possible D gene is TRBD1 (6 bases). Germline-derived CDR1 and CDR2 are LNHDA and SQIVND (reference sequence). Between the trimmed V and J ends, which lost 7 bases and 8 bases, there was a span of 14 bases. The CDR3 length is 12 residues. CDR3 sequence (DNA): TGTGCCAGTAAAAATACAGGGCGAGGCTACACCTTC. It translates to CASKNTGRGYTF.

The CDR3 loop is CASSNYRGHSTDTQYF. CDR3 nucleotides: TGTGCCAGCAGCAACTACAGGGGGCATAGCACAGATACGCAGTATTTT. V and J are TRBV13 and TRBJ2-3; TRBD1 agrees at 9 bases. Per the germline V gene, CDR1 is PRHDT and CDR2 is FYEKMQ (reference sequence). The CDR3 has 16 amino acids. J gave up 0 bases and V 5 bases, and 6 bases lay outside the gene matches.

This clonotype has more than one count but fewer than ten. The chain is built from TRBV3-1 and TRBJ1-1, with TRBD1 matching over 7 bases. Unmatched junction bases numbered 8, after V lost 4 bases and J lost 6 bases. This CDR3 is built from 14 residues. The germline CDR1 and CDR2 sequences are LGHDT and YNNKEL (reference sequence). CDR3 nucleotide sequence: TGTGCCAGCAGCCGAACAGGGGTCCAGCCTGAAGCTTTCTTT. Protein product: CASSRTGVQPEAFF.

This chain links TRBV11-2 with TRBJ2-6; 8 bases match TRBD1. V lost 5 bases and J lost 6; bases outside the gene matches: 6. Germline values: CDR1 SGHAT, CDR2 FQNNGV. There are 15 residues in the CDR3. The CDR3 DNA sequence: TGTGCCAGCAGCCCCAGGGGGCGCGCGGCCAACGTCCTGACTTTC. This encodes CASSPRGRAANVLTF.

V is TRBV7-9 and J is TRBJ2-5; 9 bases align to TRBD2. The CDR3 is made up of 16 amino acids. V gave up 2 bases and J gave up 0 bases; unmatched junction bases: 4. From germline, CDR1 is SEHNR and CDR2 FQNEAQ (reference sequence). CDR3: CASSLLAGPYQETQYF. As DNA, the CDR3 is TGTGCCAGCAGCTTACTAGCGGGGCCGTACCAAGAGACCCAGTACTTC.

The rearrangement joins TRBV13 to TRBJ1-1, with D perhaps matching TRBD1 (6 bases). V was clipped by 3 bases and J by 0 bases, with 8 bases between them. This CDR3 has 14 residues. Germline-derived CDR1 and CDR2 are PRHDT and FYEKMQ (reference sequence). The CDR3 protein is CASSFPGVNTEAFF. CDR3 sequence (DNA): TGTGCCAGCAGCTTCCCAGGGGTGAACACTGAAGCTTTCTTT.

The rearrangement links TRBV6-5 to TRBJ1-4; D not resolved. The CDR3 runs to 15 residues. V lost 4 bases and J 7 bases, leaving 16 bases between the germline ends. Germline V gene sequence: CDR1 MNHEY, CDR2 SVGAGI. The CDR3 DNA sequence: TGTGCCAGCAGTTTCCGGGATTCACTTGTTGAAAAACTGTTTTTT. It encodes CASSFRDSLVEKLFF.

For the CDR3, the DNA is TGTGCCAGCAGCCAAGAGACCCAGTACTTC. Encoded protein: CASSQETQYF. V usage is TRBV3-1 and J usage is TRBJ2-5; D unresolved. The V end lost 0 bases, the J end lost 7 bases, and 0 bases lay between the germline ends. Germline values: CDR1 LGHDT, CDR2 YNNKEL (reference sequence). CDR3 length equals 10 residues.

J is TRBJ2-5 and V is TRBV7-9; D is uncertain. Trimming shortened V by 5 bases and J by 5 bases, and 12 bases separated the two germline ends. The CDR3 has 13 amino acids. The germline V gene encodes CDR1 SEHNR and CDR2 FQNEAQ (reference sequence). As DNA, the CDR3 is TGTGCCAGCAGCGCCAGTTGGCGTGAGACCCAGTACTTC. This gives the protein CASSASWRETQYF. Complete variable domain (other parts from reference TRBV7-9 and TRBJ2-5): DTGVSQNPRHKITKRGQNVTFRCDPISEHNRLYWYRQTLGQGPEFLTYFQNEAQLEKSRLLSDRFSAERPKGSFSTLEIQRTEQGDSAMYLCASSASWRETQYFGPGTRLLVL.

This clonotype came up once. The chain recombines TRBV7-9 with TRBJ1-1, with D maybe TRBD1 (5 bases). Deletions cut 3 bases from V and 8 bases from J, with 13 bases between. Germline values: CDR1 SEHNR, CDR2 FQNEAQ (reference sequence). The CDR3 has 13 residues. The CDR3 DNA sequence: TGTGCCAGCAGCTTGGGGCAGGGTGGCGAAGCTTTCTTT. Residues: CASSLGQGGEAFF.

V and J are TRBV7-9 and TRBJ1-2; the D is unclear. The V gene's germline CDR1 is SEHNR and CDR2 FQNEAQ (reference sequence). Trimming removed 3 bases from V and 7 bases from J, with 15 bases in between. The CDR3 contains 14 residues. The CDR3 loop is CASSFDIRGGGYTF. The CDR3, as DNA: TGTGCCAGCAGCTTCGACATTCGAGGCGGTGGCTACACCTTC.

This clonotype was recorded only once. This sequence joins TRBV28 and TRBJ2-1; 7 bases align to TRBD1. Germline CDR1 and CDR2: MDHEN and SYDVKM. V was clipped by 3 bases and J by 3 bases; unmatched bases: 5. The CDR3 has 15 amino acids. Here the CDR3 reads CASSFRDSIYNEQFF. As DNA, the CDR3 is TGTGCCAGCAGTTTCCGGGACAGTATCTACAATGAGCAGTTCTTC. Using reference TRBV28 and TRBJ2-1 for the parts outside the CDR3, the full variable domain is DVKVTQSSRYLVKRTGEKVFLECVQDMDHENMFWYRQDPGLGLRLIYFSYDVKMKEKGDIPEGYSVSREKKERFSLILESASTNQTSMYLCASSFRDSIYNEQFFGPGTRLTVL.

This clonotype was detected a few times. The chain uses TRBV7-2 and TRBJ1-1; possibly TRBD1 for D (6 bases). Germline V gene sequence: CDR1 SGHTA, CDR2 FQGNSA. Trimming shortened V by 2 bases and J by 10 bases, and 14 bases separated the two germline ends. This CDR3 contains 13 residues. The CDR3 DNA reads TGTGCCAGCAGCTTAAATACAGGGCTGGGAGCTTTCTTT. Amino acids: CASSLNTGLGAFF.

The chain employs TRBV12-3 or TRBV12-4 and TRBJ2-7; D could derive from TRBD1 or TRBD2 (6 bases each). V was shortened by 8 bases and J by 7 bases, with 18 bases between the two germline ends. This CDR3 region has 13 residues. Written as DNA, the CDR3 is TGTGCCAGCCACAATTCGGGGGCTGGGGAGCAGTACTTC. It codes for CASHNSGAGEQYF.

This chain uses TRBV27 with TRBJ1-1; a weak D match, TRBD1 (5 bases). The CDR3 is made up of 13 amino acids. Per germline, CDR1 MNHEY and CDR2 SMNVEV (reference sequence). Trimming pared 3 bases from V and 1 base from J, leaving 6 bases between. As DNA, the CDR3 is TGTGCCAGCAGTTTTACAGGGAACACTGAAGCTTTCTTT. Its translation: CASSFTGNTEAFF.